This T cell receptor (beta chain) was found in a study of blood T cells in healthy people across ages. Sample-barcoded 5' priming and a J-beta primer mix drove a second PCR of roughly 6 to 12 cycles. The template-switch adaptor was a 5' adaptor with 12 random nucleotides. It tagged each cDNA molecule. TCRdb fed the 5' RACE reads into MiXCR, producing one record per CDR3 protein. The table has approximately 850,000 distinct CDR3 sequences, roughly 60% seen once. Isolation yielded PBMCs, at least 7 million per sample, in every case. CDR3 length: 15 amino acids. The V and J ends lost 2 bases and 2 bases, in that order; junction bases with no gene match: 5. Per germline, CDR1 SGHTA and CDR2 FQGNSA. On this clonotype itself: Its matching antigen is unknown.

Study results and limitations: Not knowing donor CMV status may have confounded expanded clonotype changes. Long-lived and aged donors differed, with more naive CD4+ cells and higher diversity in the long-lived.

The specimen was blood. The receptor's source is a young man in good health. This chain joins TRBV7-2 and TRBJ2-7; 8 nucleotides line up with TRBD1. CDR3 amino acids: CASSLMLGQAYEQYF. CDR3 DNA sequence: TGTGCCAGCAGCTTAATGTTGGGACAGGCCTACGAGCAGTACTTC.